This T cell receptor beta chain was identified in a study of blood T cell repertoires in COVID-19. Overall study context: The United States, Italy and Spain supplied acute and convalescent COVID-19 samples. T cells, B-cell-depleted T cells, or PBMCs provided the cDNA or gDNA that served as material.

How the authors handled the data: Nucleated cell number was recorded as an estimate derived from reference gene primer amplification. Profiling relied on immunoSEQ multiplex PCR, and the TCRdb table lists in-frame clones only, not all of them. V and J calls plus clone size are reproduced from that table; the DNA served to infer D and trimming. The table lists 490,000 or so clones, 70% to 90% of them singletons. After removal of 1 base from V and 8 bases from J, the junction contained 11 bases not matched to a gene. Germline loops: CDR1 LGHNA, CDR2 YNFKEQ. This CDR3 spans 16 amino acids. Donors in Cohort 3 who had recovered were those with two negative PCRs, healthcare professional clearance, or resolution of their symptoms.

Input material: PBMCs or T cells enriched from blood (not recorded which). The chain combines TRBV4-2 with TRBJ2-3; 8 nucleotides match TRBD2. This TCR was recovered from a woman aged 55-69 years who had recovered from COVID-19. The CDR3 sequence: CASSQGIAGPLGTQYF. The CDR3 bases are TGTGCCAGCAGCCAAGGGATAGCGGGGCCACTTGGTACGCAGTATTTT.